These 9 T cell receptor beta chains share one sample of origin, sequenced in a study of cytomegalovirus exposure and HLA in healthy donors (dated by TCRdb to about 2017). Library construction relied on the immunoSEQ multiplex PCR assay. The multiplex PCR relied on a mix of 60 forward primers for TCR Vbeta segments and 13 reverse primers for TCR Jbeta segments. The table comes from immuneACCESS by way of TCRdb, which keeps in-frame sequences with V and J called. Part of the clones is missing from these tables; in studies checked, under half for an unresolved V gene and the rest for unknown reasons. The sample includes 90,000 or so clones, with 65% observed a single time. Clones ranked in the top ten supply 5.5% to 6.5% of the sample. Source material: PBMCs. Receptors originate from a boy younger than 18 in good health and CMV-seropositive.

The V call is TRBV5-1, the J call TRBJ2-4, with no clear D. The V end was cut by 0 bases, the J end by 2 bases, with 6 bases between. The CDR3 sequence is 14 residues long. Germline V gene sequence: CDR1 SGHRS, CDR2 YFSETQ. DNA for the CDR3: TGCGCCAGCAGCTTGGTTGGGCCCAAAAACATTCAGTACTTC. This translates into CASSLVGPKNIQYF.

This chain uses TRBV6-5 with TRBJ2-1, with D perhaps matching TRBD1 (6 bases). Germline CDR1 MNHEY, CDR2 SVGAGI. The V end lost 3 bases, the J end lost 10 bases, and 16 bases lay between the germline ends. The CDR3 loop spans 14 amino acids. The CDR3 sequence is CASSYEASRGEQFF. In DNA form, the CDR3 reads TGTGCCAGCAGTTATGAGGCCTCCAGGGGCGAGCAGTTCTTC.

The chain recombines TRBV27 with TRBJ2-7; D is unclear. This CDR3 has 13 amino acids. The ends were cut back, 5 bases at V and 4 bases at J, with 12 bases in the middle. Germline-derived CDR1 and CDR2 are MNHEY and SMNVEV (reference sequence). The CDR3: CASSPLPTYEQYF. In DNA, the CDR3 is TGTGCCAGCAGTCCCCTCCCGACTTACGAGCAGTACTTC.

This clone is a singleton in its sample. This chain uses TRBV9 with TRBJ1-2; D is ambiguous. V dropped 4 bases and J dropped 0 bases, with 19 bases sitting between them. Germline CDR1 is SGDLS and CDR2 is YYNGEE. This CDR3 region has 17 residues. The CDR3 spells CASSTSRSTLANYGYTF. As DNA, the CDR3 is TGTGCCAGCAGCACCTCCCGGTCGACACTAGCTAACTATGGCTACACCTTC.

The chain links TRBV27 to TRBJ1-2; D uncertain. Trimming removed 5 bases at V and 4 bases at J, with 11 bases between. The CDR3 spans 13 residues. The germline V gene has CDR1 MNHEY and CDR2 SMNVEV (reference sequence). The CDR3 sequence: CASSQTAIYGYTF. Here the CDR3 DNA reads TGTGCCAGCAGTCAAACAGCCATCTATGGCTACACCTTC.

The chain employs TRBV19 and TRBJ2-1; TRBD1 matches at 11 bases. The CDR3 contains 15 residues. Germline V gene data show CDR1 as LNHDA and CDR2 as SQIVND (reference sequence). Trimming at V came to 7 bases and at J to 10 bases, leaving 12 bases not matched to a gene. CDR3 DNA: TGTGCCAGTACCTTGACGGGACAGGGGGGTTTGGAGCAGTTCTTC. As protein: CASTLTGQGGLEQFF. The full variable domain, rest sourced from reference TRBV19 and TRBJ2-1, is DGGITQSPKYLFRKEGQNVTLSCEQNLNHDAMYWYRQDPGQGLRLIYYSQIVNDFQKGDIAEGYSVSREKKESFPLTVTSAQKNPTAFYLCASTLTGQGGLEQFFGPGTRLTVL.

This chain connects TRBV5-4 to TRBJ2-7; 7 nucleotides line up with TRBD1. Germline CDR1 SGHNT, CDR2 YYREEE (reference sequence). This CDR3 has 15 residues. After removal of 4 bases from V and 0 bases from J, the junction contained 7 bases not matched to a gene. CDR3 in DNA: TGTGCCAGCAGCCCACCGGACAGGAGCTCCTACGAGCAGTACTTC. Translation gives CASSPPDRSSYEQYF.

The gene calls are TRBV5-7 and TRBJ1-1, with TRBD1 identical over 7 bases. TRBV5-7 is given ORF status, its function remaining uncertain. V was clipped by 0 bases and J by 6 bases; unmatched bases: 5. The CDR3 totals 14 residues. CDR3 residues: CASSLDYRGPEAFF. CDR3 nucleotide sequence: TGTGCCAGCAGCTTGGATTATAGGGGGCCTGAAGCTTTCTTT.

The V call is TRBV13, the J call TRBJ2-7; D is ambiguous. V was trimmed by 5 bases and J by 2 bases, leaving 19 bases between them. This CDR3 is built from 16 residues. CDR1 PRHDT and CDR2 FYEKMQ come from the germline V gene (reference sequence). CDR3 sequence: CASSPRAGSPTYEQYF. DNA of the CDR3: TGTGCCAGCAGCCCGAGAGCAGGTTCACCCACCTACGAGCAGTACTTC. Combining the CDR3 with reference TRBV13 and TRBJ2-7 gives the whole variable domain AAGVIQSPRHLIKEKRETATLKCYPIPRHDTVYWYQQGPGQDPQFLISFYEKMQSDKGSIPDRFSAQQFSDYHSELNMSSLELGDSALYFCASSPRAGSPTYEQYFGPGTRLTVT.